This is a list of T cell receptor beta chains from one sample in a study of tumor-infiltrating lymphocytes in primary liver carcinoma. MiXCR, run by TCRdb on the multiplex PCR reads, gives a single entry per CDR3 protein. The table lists 320,000 or so distinct CDR3 sequences, over 55% of them singletons. Sequencing used peripheral blood. These receptors were taken from a man between 35 and 55 years old with primary liver carcinoma and hepatitis B virus infection. The CDR3 runs from the conserved cysteine through the conserved F or W. Each record gives: J gene, clone size, D gene, V gene, CDR3 DNA, CDR3 protein. A D gene is named only where the DNA matches it firmly. Clone size is shown for a subset of rows, as once, few, many or a class of expanded clone.

j_gene: TRBJ2-7
abundance: -
d_gene: TRBD2
v_gene: TRBV5-1
CDR3nt: TGCGCCAGCAGCGGTCTCGGGACTAGCTCCTACGAGCTGTACTTC
CDR3aa: CASSGLGTSSYELYF

j_gene: TRBJ2-7
abundance: few
d_gene: TRBD2
v_gene: TRBV5-1
CDR3nt: TGCGCCAGCAGCCAGAGCACTAGCGGAGGTGGCGAGCAGTACTTC
CDR3aa: CASSQSTSGGGEQYF

j_gene: TRBJ1-5
abundance: -
d_gene: -
v_gene: TRBV12-3/TRBV12-4
CDR3nt: TGTGCCAGCAGTTTCGGGGGTTCCGGGTGGAGCAATCAGCCCCAGCATTTT
CDR3aa: CASSFGGSGWSNQPQHF

j_gene: TRBJ2-7
abundance: -
d_gene: TRBD1
v_gene: TRBV5-1
CDR3nt: TGCGCCAACACTGGAGGGACAGGCAGCTCCTACGAGCAGTACTTC
CDR3aa: CANTGGTGSSYEQYF

j_gene: TRBJ2-5
abundance: few
d_gene: -
v_gene: TRBV6-2/TRBV6-3
CDR3nt: TGTGCCAGCAACGACGGGTTCGGGGTCAGAGGAGAGACCCAGTACTTC
CDR3aa: CASNDGFGVRGETQYF

j_gene: TRBJ2-1
abundance: many
d_gene: -
v_gene: TRBV6-2/TRBV6-3
CDR3nt: TGTGCCAGCAGTTACGTGGCAGGGCCCCCCTACAATGAGCAGTTCTTC
CDR3aa: CASSYVAGPPYNEQFF

j_gene: TRBJ1-6
abundance: once
d_gene: -
v_gene: TRBV5-4
CDR3nt: TGTGCCAGCAGCTCGAGGGGCACAGGGTCACCCCTCCACTTT
CDR3aa: CASSSRGTGSPLHF

j_gene: TRBJ1-5
abundance: once
d_gene: -
v_gene: TRBV29-1
CDR3nt: TGCAGCGTTGGGACACGGGGGAATAAGCCCCAGCATTTT
CDR3aa: CSVGTRGNKPQHF

j_gene: TRBJ2-1
abundance: many
d_gene: TRBD2
v_gene: TRBV4-1
CDR3nt: TGCGCCAGCAGCCAAGAGGGGCTAGCGGGGGGGGACGAGCAGTTCTTC
CDR3aa: CASSQEGLAGGDEQFF

j_gene: TRBJ1-1
abundance: many
d_gene: -
v_gene: TRBV12-3/TRBV12-4
CDR3nt: TGTGCCAGCAGTCGAGCAGGGATAGGGAACACTGAAGCTTTCTTT
CDR3aa: CASSRAGIGNTEAFF

j_gene: TRBJ1-2
abundance: many
d_gene: -
v_gene: TRBV29-1
CDR3nt: TGCAGCGTTGCTGGGCTAGGGGGGGTGTCAGATGGCTACACCTTC
CDR3aa: CSVAGLGGVSDGYTF

j_gene: TRBJ1-2
abundance: -
d_gene: -
v_gene: TRBV10-3
CDR3nt: TGTGCCATCAGTGAGTCGACAGGCAGCTATGGCTACACCTTC
CDR3aa: CAISESTGSYGYTF

j_gene: TRBJ2-5
abundance: -
d_gene: TRBD2
v_gene: TRBV13
CDR3nt: TGTGCCAGCAGCTTCGGCGAGAGCGGGAGGGCCGAAGAGACCCAGTACTTC
CDR3aa: CASSFGESGRAEETQYF

j_gene: TRBJ1-5
abundance: -
d_gene: TRBD1
v_gene: TRBV2
CDR3nt: TGTGCCAGCAGACTCCCGGGACAGGGGGCTTTTCAGCCCCAGCATTTT
CDR3aa: CASRLPGQGAFQPQHF

j_gene: TRBJ2-3
abundance: -
d_gene: -
v_gene: TRBV7-9
CDR3nt: TGTGCCCGTAGCGCTCACGGAGATACGCAGTATTTT
CDR3aa: CARSAHGDTQYF

j_gene: TRBJ1-2
abundance: -
d_gene: -
v_gene: TRBV6-2/TRBV6-3
CDR3nt: TGTGCCAGCAGCCGTCGAATTGGAAACTGTGGCTACACCTTC
CDR3aa: CASSRRIGNCGYTF

j_gene: TRBJ2-2
abundance: -
d_gene: -
v_gene: TRBV24-1
CDR3nt: TGTGCCACCAGTGATTTGAAGGGTGGGACAGGGGAGCTGTTTTTT
CDR3aa: CATSDLKGGTGELFF

j_gene: TRBJ2-3
abundance: -
d_gene: -
v_gene: TRBV5-4
CDR3nt: TGTGCCAGCAGCTTGGCGCTACCTAGCACAGATACGCAGTATTTT
CDR3aa: CASSLALPSTDTQYF

j_gene: TRBJ2-3
abundance: -
d_gene: -
v_gene: TRBV28
CDR3nt: TGTGCCAGCAGTCCCCAGGGGGGAGGGCAAGCAGATACGCAGTATTTT
CDR3aa: CASSPQGGGQADTQYF

j_gene: TRBJ2-1
abundance: -
d_gene: -
v_gene: TRBV5-1
CDR3nt: TGTGCCAGCAGTTCCTTGCCGTGCCTAAGGGATGAGCAGTTCTTC
CDR3aa: CASSSLPCLRDEQFF

j_gene: TRBJ1-2
abundance: many
d_gene: -
v_gene: TRBV4-1
CDR3nt: TGCGCCAGCAGCCAAGTACACCAGAACTATGGCTACACCTTC
CDR3aa: CASSQVHQNYGYTF

j_gene: TRBJ2-7
abundance: -
d_gene: -
v_gene: TRBV5-6
CDR3nt: TGTGTCAGCAGCTTCCTAAATCCCCCAGGCTCCTACGAGCAGTACTTC
CDR3aa: CVSSFLNPPGSYEQYF

j_gene: TRBJ1-1
abundance: -
d_gene: -
v_gene: TRBV11-3
CDR3nt: TGTGCCAGCAGCTTAGCAGTTAATATTGAAGCTTTCTTT
CDR3aa: CASSLAVNIEAFF

j_gene: TRBJ2-2
abundance: many
d_gene: TRBD2
v_gene: TRBV29-1
CDR3nt: TGCAGCGTTGGAGGACTAGCGGGAGGGCCTCAGGAGCTGTTTTTT
CDR3aa: CSVGGLAGGPQELFF

j_gene: TRBJ2-5
abundance: once
d_gene: -
v_gene: TRBV30
CDR3nt: TGTGCCTGGAGAGATGGGGACCACGGGGAGACCCAGTACTTC
CDR3aa: CAWRDGDHGETQYF

j_gene: TRBJ2-2
abundance: -
d_gene: TRBD2
v_gene: TRBV10-3
CDR3nt: TGTGCCATCAGTGGCGGGGGATCGAACACCGGGGAGCTGTCTTTT
CDR3aa: CAISGGGSNTGELSF

j_gene: TRBJ2-7
abundance: few
d_gene: -
v_gene: TRBV30
CDR3nt: TGTGCCTGGAGTGTCGGACAAACCTACGAGCAGTACTTC
CDR3aa: CAWSVGQTYEQYF

j_gene: TRBJ2-1
abundance: -
d_gene: -
v_gene: TRBV11-2
CDR3nt: TGTGCCAGCAGCCCGACTAGTGTGAGGGCCTCGAGTGAGCAGTTCTTC
CDR3aa: CASSPTSVRASSEQFF

j_gene: TRBJ1-5
abundance: -
d_gene: -
v_gene: TRBV30
CDR3nt: TGTACCTGGAGATTGCTCCCGGGGCAGCCCCAGCATTTT
CDR3aa: CTWRLLPGQPQHF

j_gene: TRBJ2-1
abundance: -
d_gene: TRBD1
v_gene: TRBV10-3
CDR3nt: TGTGCCATCGCCCGGGACAGGGTCGCTGAGCAGCTCTTC
CDR3aa: CAIARDRVAEQLF

j_gene: TRBJ1-1
abundance: many
d_gene: -
v_gene: TRBV11-2
CDR3nt: TGTGCCAGCAGCTTCGGTGGGGGGTTAGAAGCTTTCTTT
CDR3aa: CASSFGGGLEAFF

j_gene: TRBJ1-5
abundance: -
d_gene: -
v_gene: TRBV12-3/TRBV12-4
CDR3nt: TGTGCCAGCAGTATACGGGGGTTCAATCAGCCCCAGCATTTT
CDR3aa: CASSIRGFNQPQHF

j_gene: TRBJ2-3
abundance: -
d_gene: TRBD2
v_gene: TRBV7-9
CDR3nt: TGTGCCAACAGCCCGACTAGCCTGACAGATACGCAGTATTTT
CDR3aa: CANSPTSLTDTQYF

j_gene: TRBJ1-1
abundance: -
d_gene: -
v_gene: TRBV5-5
CDR3nt: TGTGCCAGCAGATTGACAGGACTGAACACTGAAGCTTTCTTT
CDR3aa: CASRLTGLNTEAFF

j_gene: TRBJ2-1
abundance: -
d_gene: -
v_gene: TRBV29-1
CDR3nt: TGTAACGCCCAGGGATTTAAGAGCTCCTACAATGAGCAGTTCTTC
CDR3aa: CNAQGFKSSYNEQFF

j_gene: TRBJ2-7
abundance: many
d_gene: -
v_gene: TRBV6-6
CDR3nt: TGTGCCAGCAGTTACGACAGACATTACGAGCAGTACTTC
CDR3aa: CASSYDRHYEQYF

j_gene: TRBJ2-7
abundance: -
d_gene: TRBD2
v_gene: TRBV28
CDR3nt: TGTACCAGCTGCCCTAGCGGGAGAGGCGAGCAGTACTTC
CDR3aa: CTSCPSGRGEQYF

j_gene: TRBJ1-1
abundance: -
d_gene: -
v_gene: TRBV13
CDR3nt: TGTGCCAGCAGGCTCGGCTGGAACACTGAGGCTTTCTTT
CDR3aa: CASRLGWNTEAFF